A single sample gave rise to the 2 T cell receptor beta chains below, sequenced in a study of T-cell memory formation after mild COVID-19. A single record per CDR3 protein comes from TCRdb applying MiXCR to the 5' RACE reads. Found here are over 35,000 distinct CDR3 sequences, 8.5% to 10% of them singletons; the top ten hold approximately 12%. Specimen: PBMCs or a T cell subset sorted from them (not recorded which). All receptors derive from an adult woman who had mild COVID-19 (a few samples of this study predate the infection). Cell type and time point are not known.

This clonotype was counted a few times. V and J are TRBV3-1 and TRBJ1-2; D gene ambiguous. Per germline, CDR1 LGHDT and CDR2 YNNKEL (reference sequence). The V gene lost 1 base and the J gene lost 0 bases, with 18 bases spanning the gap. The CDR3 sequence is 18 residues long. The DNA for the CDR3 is TGTGCCAGCAGCCAAGGACGAAGCTCGCGGGGAGCTAACTATGGCTACACCTTC. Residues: CASSQGRSSRGANYGYTF. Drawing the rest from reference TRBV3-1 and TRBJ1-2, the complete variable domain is DTAVSQTPKYLVTQMGNDKSIKCEQNLGHDTMYWYKQDSKKFLKIMFSYNNKELIINETVPNRFSPKSPDKAHLNLHINSLELGDSAVYFCASSQGRSSRGANYGYTFGSGTRLTVV.

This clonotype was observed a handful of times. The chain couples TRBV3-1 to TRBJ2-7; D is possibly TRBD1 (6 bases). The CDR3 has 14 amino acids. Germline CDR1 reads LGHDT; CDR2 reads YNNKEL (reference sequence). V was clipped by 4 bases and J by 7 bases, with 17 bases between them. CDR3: CASSRKQGIGEQYF. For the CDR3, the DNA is TGTGCCAGCAGCCGGAAGCAGGGGATCGGGGAGCAGTACTTC.